These 25 T cell receptor beta chains share one sample of origin, sequenced in a study of T cell repertoires in cytomegalovirus infection. Each CDR3 protein gets one entry after TCRdb re-called the reads with MiXCR. Seen here are approximately 990,000 distinct CDR3 sequences, around 32% observed once, and the top ten hold roughly an eighth. Their recognized antigens are unknown. The sample here was cultured CD8+ T cells from PBMCs, taken from culture after CMV antigen stimulation. The receptors come from a human donor in good health (CMV status not recorded). Some clones in this sample may be carry-over from other donors' samples.

This clonotype was detected ten times or more. An end of the junction differs from the germline gene, which may be a read error. J is TRBJ2-3 and V is TRBV11-2; a weak D match, TRBD1 (5 bases). This CDR3 is 16 amino acids long. Germline loops: CDR1 SGHAT, CDR2 FQNNGV. In DNA form, the CDR3 reads TGTGCCAGCAGCCTAGACAGCCCTACTAGCACAGATACGCAGTATTTT. Translated: CASSLDSPTSTDTQYF. The full variable domain, its missing parts supplied by reference TRBV11-2 and TRBJ2-3, is EAGVAQSPRYKIIEKRQSVAFWCNPISGHATLYWYQQILGQGPKLLIQFQNNGVVDDSQLPKDRFSAERLKGVDSTLKIQPAKLEDSAVYLCASSLDSPTSTDTQYFGPGTRLTVL.

This clonotype came up many times. The chain combines TRBV6-5 with TRBJ2-1; 9 bases match TRBD2. CDR3 length equals 16 residues. With V trimmed by 0 bases and J by 2 bases, 2 bases remained unmatched. The germline gives CDR1 MNHEY, CDR2 SVGAGI. In nucleotides, the CDR3 is TGTGCCAGCAGTTACTCCGAGCGGGGGGCCTACAATGAGCAGTTCTTC. Amino acids: CASSYSERGAYNEQFF.

The chain couples TRBV11-3 to TRBJ2-1; D ambiguous. The CDR3 extends over 15 amino acids. Germline-derived CDR1 and CDR2 are SGHNT and YENEEA. V was clipped by 2 bases and J by 8 bases, with 16 bases between them. The CDR3 loop is CASSLSQIGMDEQFF. CDR3 in DNA: TGTGCCAGCAGCTTATCGCAAATCGGTATGGATGAGCAGTTCTTC.

The chain combines TRBV2 with TRBJ1-1, with D perhaps matching TRBD1 (6 bases). The germline V gene has CDR1 SNHLY and CDR2 FYNNEI. The germline V and J ends were trimmed by 7 bases and 1 base, with 13 bases remaining between them. The CDR3 is 14 residues long. The CDR3 region has the DNA TGTGCCAGCACCGCAGGGGCGGCGAACACTGAAGCTTTCTTT. Translation: CASTAGAANTEAFF.

Points on this clonotype: One base away lies a much larger clone, so this may be a sequencing read error. The chain recombines TRBV11-1 with TRBJ1-6; 9 nucleotides align to TRBD1. The junction had 2 bases not matched to a gene; V was cut back by 4 bases and J by 7 bases. Germline lookup yields CDR1 SGHAT and CDR2 FQDESV (reference sequence). This CDR3 is built from 14 residues. The CDR3 coding sequence is TGTGCCAGCAGCTGGACAGGGGACAATTCACCCCTCCACTTT. Protein: CASSWTGDNSPLHF.

V gene TRBV12-3 or TRBV12-4 combines with J gene TRBJ2-1; TRBD1 aligns across 7 bases. The junction had 12 bases not matched to a gene; V was cut back by 6 bases and J by 10 bases. The CDR3 is made up of 14 amino acids. The CDR3: CASRPPGTDLEQFF. The CDR3 bases are TGTGCCAGCAGGCCGCCGGGGACAGACCTCGAGCAGTTCTTC.

This rearrangement joins TRBV7-8 to TRBJ1-4, with a possible D match to TRBD1 (5 bases). Germline lookup yields CDR1 SGHVS and CDR2 FQNEAQ. V was cut by 5 bases and J by 5 bases, with 12 bases left in between. The CDR3 consists of 14 residues. CDR3 sequence: CASSQDSANEKLFF. The CDR3 bases are TGTGCCAGCAGCCAAGACAGTGCAAATGAAAAACTGTTTTTT.

This clonotype was found once. The chain links TRBV29-1 to TRBJ1-1; D is undetermined. CDR1 SQVTM and CDR2 ANQGSEA come from the germline V gene. Trimming took off 5 bases at V and 5 bases at J, with 12 bases between the two ends. The CDR3 runs 12 residues. The CDR3 sequence is CSVNGFDTEAFF. In nucleotides, the CDR3 is TGCAGCGTTAATGGGTTTGATACTGAAGCTTTCTTT.

This clonotype was counted between two and nine times. The V gene is TRBV4-1, the J gene TRBJ1-6; D remains ambiguous. The CDR3 is made up of 16 amino acids. Trimming left V 1 base short and J 0 bases short, with 7 bases between. CDR1 and CDR2 (germline): MGHRA, YSYEKL. The CDR3 protein is CASSQVDSSYNSPLHF. CDR3 DNA sequence: TGCGCCAGCAGCCAAGTGGATAGCTCCTATAATTCACCCCTCCACTTT.

This clonotype has a single count. The gene calls are TRBV7-9 and TRBJ1-1; no firm D call. Germline lookup yields CDR1 SEHNR and CDR2 FQNEAQ (reference sequence). The V end lost 5 bases, the J end lost 7 bases, and 8 bases lay between the germline ends. CDR3 size: 11 residues. The CDR3: CASSQMIEAFF. CDR3 nucleotide sequence: TGTGCCAGCAGCCAGATGATTGAAGCTTTCTTT.

This chain joins TRBV12-3 or TRBV12-4 and TRBJ2-1; 8 positions agree with TRBD1. Trimming cost V 5 bases and J 3 bases; bases outside gene matches: 12. CDR3 size: 17 residues. CDR3: CASSPRRGTGYYNEQFF. CDR3 DNA sequence: TGTGCCAGCAGTCCTCGTCGAGGGACAGGCTACTACAATGAGCAGTTCTTC.

This clonotype was seen a handful of times. CDR3 coding DNA: TGTGCCAGCAGAGGCGCCAGGGGAGTTACTGAAGCTTTCTTT. Translating gives CASRGARGVTEAFF. The chain joins TRBV27 to TRBJ1-1; D may be TRBD1 (6 bases). In germline, CDR1 is MNHEY, CDR2 SMNVEV (reference sequence). Between the trimmed V and J ends, which lost 6 bases and 5 bases, there was a span of 16 bases. The CDR3 has 14 amino acids.

This clonotype was counted at least ten times. The rearrangement links TRBV7-2 to TRBJ2-5, with 13 bases fitting TRBD2. J lost 1 base, V lost 5 bases, and 4 bases had no gene match. The CDR3 sequence is 16 residues long. Germline loops: CDR1 SGHTA, CDR2 FQGNSA. The CDR3 sequence: CASSLGLAGAQETQYF. The CDR3 DNA reads TGTGCCAGCAGCCTAGGACTAGCGGGGGCCCAAGAGACCCAGTACTTC.

The V call is TRBV3-1, the J call TRBJ1-1, with 9 nucleotides matching TRBD1. CDR3 size: 17 residues. The ends lost 1 base at V and 3 bases at J; junction bases unmatched: 9. Germline values: CDR1 LGHDT, CDR2 YNNKEL (reference sequence). The CDR3 is CASSQALTWTGDTEAFF. CDR3 in DNA: TGTGCCAGCAGCCAAGCTCTAACTTGGACAGGGGACACTGAAGCTTTCTTT.

The chain employs TRBV28 and TRBJ1-3; D unresolved. From germline, CDR1 is MDHEN and CDR2 SYDVKM. V was pared by 3 bases and J by 2 bases, with 11 bases between. The CDR3 loop spans 15 amino acids. CDR3 coding DNA: TGTGCCAGCAGTTTGAGAGTGCCCGCTGGAAACACCATATATTTT. Protein sequence: CASSLRVPAGNTIYF.

J is TRBJ1-2 and V is TRBV7-3, with 8 bases identical to TRBD1. Germline V gene sequence: CDR1 SGHTA, CDR2 FQGTGA. The CDR3 runs to 14 residues. The V and J ends lost 2 bases and 8 bases, in that order; junction bases with no gene match: 7. CDR3 region: CASSLRGQGEGYTF. CDR3 bases: TGTGCCAGCAGCTTACGAGGACAGGGTGAAGGCTACACCTTC.

This clonotype was observed a handful of times. The chain has TRBV19 and TRBJ1-1; D may be TRBD1 (6 bases). V lost 8 bases and J lost 5, with 24 bases in between. The CDR3 has 16 amino acids. Germline CDR1 and CDR2: LNHDA and SQIVND (reference sequence). The CDR3 is CASRLAGAGSLTEAFF. As DNA, the CDR3 is TGTGCCAGTCGCCTAGCGGGGGCAGGCTCTCTTACTGAAGCTTTCTTT. Full variable domain (rest looked up from reference TRBV19 and TRBJ1-1): DGGITQSPKYLFRKEGQNVTLSCEQNLNHDAMYWYRQDPGQGLRLIYYSQIVNDFQKGDIAEGYSVSREKKESFPLTVTSAQKNPTAFYLCASRLAGAGSLTEAFFGQGTRLTVV.

Concerning this clonotype: Given a much more abundant clone one base away, this may be a read error. This chain joins TRBV7-4 and TRBJ1-2; D may be TRBD1 (6 bases). The CDR3 contains 16 residues. V was trimmed by 3 bases and J by 5 bases, leaving 19 bases between them. Germline CDR1 and CDR2: SGHVT and SQSDAQ. The CDR3 bases are TGTGCCAGCAGCTTTGATGCCAGGGGAACAAGATATGGCTACACCTTC. This sequence encodes CASSFDARGTRYGYTF. The full variable domain, in which reference TRBV7-4 and TRBJ1-2 provide the parts outside the CDR3, is GAGVSQSPRYKVAKRGRDVALRCDSISGHVTLYWYRQTLGQGSEVLTYSQSDAQRDKSGRPSGRFSAERPERSVSTLKIQRTEQGDSAVYLCASSFDARGTRYGYTFGSGTRLTVV.

This clonotype was observed at least ten times. The rearrangement uses TRBV7-2 and TRBJ1-4; D might be TRBD1 (6 bases). Germline CDR1 and CDR2: SGHTA and FQGNSA. Trimming stripped 0 bases from V and 0 bases from J, with 8 bases between. There are 16 residues in the CDR3. The DNA of the CDR3 is TGTGCCAGCAGCTTAGCGGCAGGGGCAACTAATGAAAAACTGTTTTTT. This encodes CASSLAAGATNEKLFF.

This clonotype came up a few times. V usage is TRBV12-3 or TRBV12-4 and J usage is TRBJ2-5; D may be TRBD1 (6 bases). The V end lost 3 bases, the J end lost 3 bases, and 17 bases lay between the germline ends. The CDR3 sequence is 16 residues long. The DNA for the CDR3 is TGTGCCAGCAGTTTGGGTCTGGGGGCAGGGGAAGAGACCCAGTACTTC. As protein: CASSLGLGAGEETQYF.

Remarks on this clonotype: At one boundary the junction diverges from the germline segment, which might be a read error. V and J are TRBV20-1 and TRBJ2-1; TRBD2 might be the D (5 bases). The CDR3 contains 14 residues. Germline V gives CDR1 DFQATT, CDR2 SNEGSKA (reference sequence). In DNA form, the CDR3 reads TGCAGTGCTCCTCGGCTAGCATCCCACAATGAGCAGTTCTTT. The encoded protein is CSAPRLASHNEQFF.

This clonotype came up a few times. The CDR3 loop is CASSLALGKGNYGYTF. DNA of the CDR3: TGTGCCAGCAGCTTAGCGCTGGGGAAGGGTAACTATGGCTACACCTTC. J is TRBJ1-2 and V is TRBV7-6; D not certain. CDR3 size: 16 residues. Trimming left V 0 bases short and J 1 base short, with 12 bases between. CDR1 and CDR2 (germline): SGHVS, FNYEAQ.

Comment on this clonotype: One junction end disagrees with the germline gene, perhaps due to a read error. CDR3 residues: CAISPSYTDTQYF. The CDR3 region has the DNA TGTGCCATCAGCCCTAGCTATACGGATACGCAGTATTTT. This chain links TRBV7-6 with TRBJ2-3; possibly TRBD2 for D (5 bases). The CDR3 totals 13 residues. Germline V CDR1 and CDR2: SGHVS, FNYEAQ.

The J gene is TRBJ1-3, the V gene TRBV28; D remains ambiguous. Germline CDR1 is MDHEN and CDR2 is SYDVKM. V lost 7 bases to trimming and J lost 0 bases, with 13 bases between them. The CDR3 is 15 amino acids. In DNA, the CDR3 is TGTGCCAGCACCCTAGAGGGAAACTCTGGAAACACCATATATTTT. Its translation is CASTLEGNSGNTIYF.

This clonotype showed up just a few times. The rearrangement uses TRBV7-6 and TRBJ1-4, with 7 bases fitting TRBD1. J lost 8 bases, V lost 1 base, and 7 bases had no gene match. The germline gives CDR1 SGHVS, CDR2 FNYEAQ. This CDR3 has 15 amino acids. The CDR3: CASSLEGQINEKLFF. The CDR3 bases are TGTGCCAGCAGCTTAGAGGGACAGATAAACGAAAAACTGTTTTTT.